This TCR beta chain came from a study of cytotoxic CD8 clonotypes in ibrutinib-treated CLL. Study background: The subjects consisted of about a dozen relapsed/refractory and around 15 treatment-naive individuals, with approximately 18 IGHV unmutated. Study-level points and caveats: Clonality (at baseline) was higher than in age-matched healthy donors and tracked circulating CD8+ T-cell counts. Clonality was higher at ibrutinib response and returned toward baseline at progression.

About this clone itself: Its antigen is currently unknown.

This CDR3 has 11 amino acids. V shed 4 bases and J shed 2 bases, with 3 bases lying between them. CDR1 and CDR2 (germline): SGHNT, YYREEE (reference sequence). Depth targeted 1 in 200,000 to 1 in 1 million T cells, averaging roughly 9.7x coverage per clonotype. Profiled with immunoSEQ multiplex PCR; TCRdb holds only in-frame clones, not every one. The sample has about 300,000 clones, 67% seen once. Sequencing was performed on PBMCs, taken after 36 months of ibrutinib treatment. The chain recombines TRBV5-4 with TRBJ1-1; D uncertain. The origin of this receptor is a human donor with chronic lymphocytic leukemia. CDR3 nucleotide sequence: TGTGCCAGCAGCAAAAACACTGAAGCTTTCTTT. As protein: CASSKNTEAFF.